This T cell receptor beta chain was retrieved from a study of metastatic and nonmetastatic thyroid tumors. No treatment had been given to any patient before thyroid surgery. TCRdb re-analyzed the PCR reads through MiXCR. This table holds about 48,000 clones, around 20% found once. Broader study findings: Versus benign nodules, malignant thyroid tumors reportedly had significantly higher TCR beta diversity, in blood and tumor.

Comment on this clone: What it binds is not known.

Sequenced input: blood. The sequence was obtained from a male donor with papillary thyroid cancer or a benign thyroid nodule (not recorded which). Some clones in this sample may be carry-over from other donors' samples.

CDR3 in amino acids: CASRRGQGAGDTQYF. CDR3 nucleotides: TGTGCCAGCCGAAGGGGCCAGGGGGCAGGGGATACGCAGTATTTT. V is TRBV11-1 and J is TRBJ2-3; 8 bases match TRBD1. Germline-derived CDR1 and CDR2 are SGHAT and FQDESV (reference sequence). V shed 8 bases and J 6 bases; nucleotides not matched to a gene: 13. This CDR3 spans 15 amino acids.